This TCR beta chain was captured in a study of blood T cell repertoires in COVID-19. Profiled with immunoSEQ multiplex PCR; TCRdb holds only in-frame clones, not every one. This table holds roughly 70,000 clones, more than 90% found once. CDR1 and CDR2 from the germline V gene are MDHEN and SYDVKM. CDR3 length: 14 amino acids. V lost 8 bases to trimming and J lost 0 bases, with 11 bases between them. The specimen was peripheral blood. The TCR comes from a human donor with active COVID-19. The donor label of this sample is uncertain. The rearrangement uses TRBV28 and TRBJ1-3; D is unclear. DNA for the CDR3: TGTGCCAGCTGTGGAGTTGGCTCTGGAAACACCATATATTTT. Its translation: CASCGVGSGNTIYF.